The source of this TCR beta chain is a study of T-cell memory formation after mild COVID-19. V was shortened by 0 bases and J by 0 bases, with 11 bases between the two germline ends. Per germline, CDR1 LGHDT and CDR2 YNNKEL (reference sequence). This CDR3 has 16 residues. In TCRdb, the 5' RACE reads were re-called with MiXCR into one record per CDR3 protein. Of 210,000 or so distinct CDR3 sequences in the sample, 10% were seen once. This clonotype was observed a handful of times. This chain uses TRBV3-1 with TRBJ2-5; the D is unclear. The sequenced material came from PBMCs or a T cell subset sorted from them (not recorded which). The clonotype was recovered from a young man who had mild COVID-19 (a few samples of this study predate the infection). Cell type and time point are not known. The CDR3 loop reads CASSQDLAGYQETQYF. CDR3 nucleotide sequence: TGTGCCAGCAGCCAAGATCTTGCAGGTTACCAAGAGACCCAGTACTTC.